These T cell receptor beta chains were read from a single sample in a study of Ad26.COV2.S vaccination and SARS-CoV-2 variants. TCRdb's table, derived via immunoSEQ multiplex PCR, lists solely in-frame clones and lacks some. Of 380,000 or so clones detected, about 88% appear once; the ten largest clones hold 6.4%. The sample consisted of peripheral blood, taken in a trial of Ad26.COV2.S vaccine versus placebo. The receptors were gathered from a person aged 18-65 years who received the Ad26.COV2.S COVID-19 vaccine or a placebo. The CDR3 runs from the conserved cysteine through the conserved F or W. The D gene is left open where the match is weak. Clone size is shown for a subset of rows, as once, few, many or a class of expanded clone.

>NA|TRBV4-3|16|NA|TRBJ1-2
CASSQDRGWQRYGYTF
TGCGCCAGCAGCCAAGATCGTGGCTGGCAGAGGTATGGCTACACCTTC
>NA|TRBV7-9|14|NA|TRBJ2-7
CASSTPLPGDEQYF
TGTGCCAGCAGCACCCCCCTCCCGGGAGACGAGCAGTACTTC
>NA|TRBV12-5|16|NA|TRBJ1-1
CASGRMTGVGNTEAFF
TGTGCTAGTGGTAGAATGACAGGCGTCGGGAACACTGAAGCTTTCTTT
>NA|TRBV20-1|13|NA|TRBJ2-2
CSASEGNTGELFF
TGCAGTGCTAGTGAGGGGAACACCGGGGAGCTGTTTTTT
>NA|TRBV7-3|13|NA|TRBJ2-7
CASSLESSYEQYF
TGTGCCAGCAGCCTAGAGAGCTCCTACGAGCAGTACTTC
>NA|TRBV18|14|NA|TRBJ2-1
CASSSPGGANEQFF
TGTGCCAGCTCATCCCCTGGTGGGGCCAATGAGCAGTTCTTC
>NA|TRBV11-1|13|few|TRBJ2-7
CASSPTGDYEQYF
TGTGCCAGCAGCCCCACGGGTGACTACGAGCAGTACTTC
>TRBD2|TRBV6-5|15|NA|TRBJ2-7
CASSYTLAGGNEQYF
TGTGCCAGCAGTTATACCCTCGCGGGGGGGAACGAGCAGTACTTC
>TRBD2|TRBV3-1/TRBV3-2|18|once|TRBJ2-4
CASSQDHDGGEAKNIQYF
TGTGCCAGCAGCCAGGACCATGACGGGGGGGAAGCCAAAAACATTCAGTACTTC
>NA|TRBV19|14|NA|TRBJ1-1
CASRPPRVPTEAFF
TGTGCCAGTAGGCCCCCCAGAGTTCCCACTGAAGCTTTCTTT
>NA|TRBV5-8|17|few|TRBJ1-1
CASSLGGFYNMNTEAFF
TGTGCCAGCAGCTTGGGAGGTTTTTATAACATGAACACTGAAGCTTTCTTT
>TRBD1|TRBV7-3|16|NA|TRBJ2-3
CASSLGGQGPTDTQYF
TGTGCCAGCAGCTTGGGGGGACAGGGCCCCACAGATACGCAGTATTTT
>NA|TRBV7-8|14|NA|TRBJ2-2
CASRRSRVPGELFF
TGTGCCAGCAGAAGAAGTAGAGTCCCCGGGGAGCTGTTTTTT
>TRBD1|TRBV5-4|13|NA|TRBJ1-6
CASSADRASPLHF
TGTGCCAGCAGCGCGGACAGGGCTTCACCCCTCCACTTT
>NA|TRBV2|15|NA|TRBJ2-7
CASVFEGAGTAEQYF
TGTGCCAGCGTTTTCGAGGGAGCCGGGACGGCGGAGCAGTACTTC
>TRBD1|TRBV25-1|14|once|TRBJ2-7
CASSPTRTGDEQYF
TGTGCCAGCAGTCCCACCCGGACAGGAGACGAGCAGTACTTC
>NA|TRBV6-5|14|many|TRBJ1-2
CASSPQGLDYGYTF
TGTGCCAGCAGTCCGCAGGGGCTCGACTATGGCTACACCTTC
>NA|TRBV7-3|12|NA|TRBJ2-7
CASSFNGYEQYF
TGTGCCAGCAGCTTCAACGGGTACGAGCAGTACTTC
>NA|TRBV6-6|17|NA|TRBJ1-1
CASSLTGERAKDTEAFF
TGTGCCAGCAGTCTCACGGGGGAGCGAGCAAAGGACACTGAAGCTTTCTTT
>NA|TRBV6-4|13|NA|TRBJ2-5
CASSFSSQETQYF
TGTGCCAGCAGTTTTTCCAGCCAAGAGACCCAGTACTTC
>NA|TRBV7-3|15|NA|TRBJ2-1
CASSLRQGGFDEQFF
TGTGCCAGCAGCTTACGGCAGGGCGGTTTTGATGAGCAGTTCTTC
>NA|TRBV7-3|13|NA|TRBJ2-2
CASSLSNTGELFF
TGTGCCAGCAGCTTATCAAACACCGGGGAGCTGTTTTTT
>NA|TRBV5-6|15|NA|TRBJ1-5
CASSQLRGSNQPQHF
TGTGCCAGCAGCCAACTCCGGGGCTCCAATCAGCCCCAGCATTTT
>NA|TRBV5-1|16|once|TRBJ1-1
CASSLAGGLMNTEAFF
TGCGCCAGCAGCTTGGCCGGGGGGCTGATGAACACTGAAGCTTTCTTT
>NA|TRBV25-1|17|NA|TRBJ1-3
CASSGTGPGRSGNTIYF
TGTGCCAGCAGTGGAACAGGGCCCGGAAGGTCTGGAAACACCATATATTTT
>TRBD2|TRBV5-6|19|NA|TRBJ2-4
CASSSVTSGGKVTKNIQYF
TGTGCCAGCAGCTCCGTGACTAGCGGGGGGAAGGTGACCAAAAACATTCAGTACTTC
>NA|TRBV6-1|15|NA|TRBJ2-3
CASSEGWGFTDTQYF
TGTGCCAGCAGTGAAGGGTGGGGATTCACAGATACGCAGTATTTT
>TRBD2|TRBV7-2|16|NA|TRBJ2-1
CASSLRGGGRAGEQFF
TGTGCCAGCAGCTTAAGGGGCGGCGGGAGGGCCGGTGAGCAGTTCTTC
>NA|TRBV27|14|NA|TRBJ2-5
CASSFSRAQETQYF
TGTGCCAGCAGTTTTTCGCGAGCGCAGGAGACCCAGTACTTC
>TRBD2|TRBV12-3/TRBV12-4|13|NA|TRBJ2-1
CASKKAGGREQFF
TGTGCCAGCAAGAAAGCGGGAGGGCGGGAGCAGTTCTTC
>TRBD1|TRBV6-4|15|NA|TRBJ1-3
CASSAGQGRGNTIYF
TGTGCCAGCAGCGCGGGACAGGGGCGAGGAAACACCATATATTTT
>NA|TRBV9|13|NA|TRBJ1-1
CASSRTPNTEAFF
TGTGCCAGCAGCCGAACACCGAACACTGAAGCTTTCTTT
>TRBD1|TRBV6-2/TRBV6-3|16|NA|TRBJ2-2
CASSYSRDRGPGELFF
TGTGCCAGCAGTTACTCGAGAGACAGGGGCCCCGGGGAGCTGTTTTTT
>TRBD1|TRBV6-5|14|NA|TRBJ1-4
CASSYSTGFEKLFF
TGTGCCAGCAGTTACTCGACAGGGTTCGAAAAACTGTTTTTT
>TRBD1|TRBV19|14|once|TRBJ1-5
CASSNDRGGQPQHF
TGTGCCAGTAGTAATGACAGGGGGGGACAGCCCCAGCATTTT
>TRBD2|TRBV19|17|NA|TRBJ2-2
CASRNLQREGQGGELFF
TGTGCCAGTAGGAACCTTCAGCGGGAGGGCCAGGGCGGGGAGCTGTTTTTT
>NA|TRBV18|16|few|TRBJ2-2
CASSPGSAKHTGELFF
TGTGCCAGCTCACCAGGATCGGCAAAGCACACCGGGGAGCTGTTTTTT
>TRBD1|TRBV7-3|13|NA|TRBJ1-1
CASSSDRVGEAFF
TGTGCCAGCAGCTCAGACAGGGTTGGTGAAGCTTTCTTT
>TRBD1|TRBV5-6|16|NA|TRBJ2-5
CASSLPWGQPKETQYF
TGTGCCAGCAGCTTGCCTTGGGGACAGCCCAAGGAAACCCAGTACTTC
>TRBD2|TRBV3-1/TRBV3-2|15|NA|TRBJ2-1
CASSQGTSVYNEQFF
TGTGCCAGCAGCCAAGGGACTAGCGTCTACAATGAGCAGTTCTTC
>TRBD2|TRBV7-8|15|NA|TRBJ2-7
CASSQTSGRSYEQYF
TGTGCCAGCAGCCAAACTAGCGGACGCTCCTACGAGCAGTACTTC
>NA|TRBV5-1|13|NA|TRBJ2-7
CASAQPSSYEQYF
TGCGCCAGCGCACAGCCTAGCTCCTACGAGCAGTACTTC
>TRBD1|TRBV2|14|NA|TRBJ1-1
CASSVQGGGTEAFF
TGTGCCAGCAGTGTACAGGGGGGAGGCACTGAAGCTTTCTTT